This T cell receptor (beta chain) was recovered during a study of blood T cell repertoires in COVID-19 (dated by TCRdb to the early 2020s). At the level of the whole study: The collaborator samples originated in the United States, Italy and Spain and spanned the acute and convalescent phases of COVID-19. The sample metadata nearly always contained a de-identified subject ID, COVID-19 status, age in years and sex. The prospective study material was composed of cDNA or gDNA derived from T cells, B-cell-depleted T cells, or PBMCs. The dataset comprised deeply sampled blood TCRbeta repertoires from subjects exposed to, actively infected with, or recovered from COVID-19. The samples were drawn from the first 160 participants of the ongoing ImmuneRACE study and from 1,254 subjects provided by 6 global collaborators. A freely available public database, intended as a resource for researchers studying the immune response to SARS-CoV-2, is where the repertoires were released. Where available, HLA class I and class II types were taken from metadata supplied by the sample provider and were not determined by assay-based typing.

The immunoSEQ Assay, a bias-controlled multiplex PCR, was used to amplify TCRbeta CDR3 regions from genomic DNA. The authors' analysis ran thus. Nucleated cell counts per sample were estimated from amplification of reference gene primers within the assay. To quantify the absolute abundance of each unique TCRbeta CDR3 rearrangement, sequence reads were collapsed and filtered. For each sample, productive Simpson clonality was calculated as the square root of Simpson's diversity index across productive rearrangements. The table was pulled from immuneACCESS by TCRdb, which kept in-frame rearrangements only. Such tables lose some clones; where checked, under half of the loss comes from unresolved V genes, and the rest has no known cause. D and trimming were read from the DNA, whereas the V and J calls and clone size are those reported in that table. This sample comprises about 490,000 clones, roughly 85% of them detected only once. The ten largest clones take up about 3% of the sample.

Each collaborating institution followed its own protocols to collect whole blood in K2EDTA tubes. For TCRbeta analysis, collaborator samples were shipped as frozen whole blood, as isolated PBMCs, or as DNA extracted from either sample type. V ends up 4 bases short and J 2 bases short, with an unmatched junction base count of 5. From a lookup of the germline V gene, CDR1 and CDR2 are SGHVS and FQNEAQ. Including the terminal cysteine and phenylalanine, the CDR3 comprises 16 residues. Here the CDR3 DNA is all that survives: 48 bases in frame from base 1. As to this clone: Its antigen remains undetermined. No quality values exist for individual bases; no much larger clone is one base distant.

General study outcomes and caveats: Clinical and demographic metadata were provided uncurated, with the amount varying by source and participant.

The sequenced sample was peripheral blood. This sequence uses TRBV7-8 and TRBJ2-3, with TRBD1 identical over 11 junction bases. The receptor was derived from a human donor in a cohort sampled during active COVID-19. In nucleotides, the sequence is TGTGCCAGCAGCTCCCAGGGACAGGGGGTCACAGATACGCAGTATTTT. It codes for CASSSQGQGVTDTQYF.